The present T cell receptor beta chain was sequenced within a study of Siglec-9 on CD8 T cells in melanoma. Sequenced by immunoSEQ multiplex PCR; TCRdb stores in-frame clones only, minus some. The sample carries around 30,000 clones, 80% recorded once. This clonotype was obtained from a human donor in good health. The specimen was Siglec-9- CD8+ T cells sorted from blood.

The CDR3 is CASSGGLAEQETQYF. CDR3 coding DNA: TGTGCCAGCAGCGGAGGACTAGCGGAACAAGAGACCCAGTACTTC. The genes are TRBV11-3 and TRBJ2-5, with TRBD2 matching 10 bases. Germline CDR1 and CDR2: SGHNT and YENEEA. The CDR3 is made up of 15 amino acids. V shed 5 bases, J shed 2 bases, and the junction held 5 bases outside the gene matches.